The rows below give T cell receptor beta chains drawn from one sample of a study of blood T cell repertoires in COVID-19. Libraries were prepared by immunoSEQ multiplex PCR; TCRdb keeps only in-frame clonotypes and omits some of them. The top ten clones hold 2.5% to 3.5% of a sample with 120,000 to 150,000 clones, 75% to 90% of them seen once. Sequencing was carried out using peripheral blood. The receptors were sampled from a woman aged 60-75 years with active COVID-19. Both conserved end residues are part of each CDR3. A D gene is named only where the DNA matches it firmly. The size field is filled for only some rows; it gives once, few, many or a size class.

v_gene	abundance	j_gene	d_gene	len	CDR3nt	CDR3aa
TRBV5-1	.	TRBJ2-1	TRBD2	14	TGCGCCAGCAGCCCCGGGACTAGCGGCAATGAGCAGTTCTTC	CASSPGTSGNEQFF
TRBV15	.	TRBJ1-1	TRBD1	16	TGTGCCACCAGCGGGAGACAGGGCGCTATGAACACTGAAGCTTTCTTT	CATSGRQGAMNTEAFF
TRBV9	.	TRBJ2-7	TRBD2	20	TGTGCCAGCAGCGTAGAGGGGGGGAGAGCGGGAGGGAGAGTCTCCTACGAGCAGTACTTC	CASSVEGGRAGGRVSYEQYF
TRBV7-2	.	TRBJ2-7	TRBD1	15	TGTGCCAGCAGCTTAGGGGGACAGGGGCCTTACGAGCAGTACTTC	CASSLGGQGPYEQYF
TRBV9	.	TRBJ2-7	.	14	TGTGCCAGCAGCGTATCTAGCGCAACACACGAGCAGTACTTC	CASSVSSATHEQYF
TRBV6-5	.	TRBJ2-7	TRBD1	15	TGTGCCAGCAGTTACTCGGTCGGACAGGCGTACGAGCAGTACTTC	CASSYSVGQAYEQYF
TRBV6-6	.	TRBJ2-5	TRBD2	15	TGTGCCAGCAGTTTAACGGGAGGGCGGAGAGAGACCCAGTACTTC	CASSLTGGRRETQYF
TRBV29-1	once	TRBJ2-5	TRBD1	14	TGCAGCGGGAAACCCCCGGGACAGGGGGAGACCCAGTACTTC	CSGKPPGQGETQYF
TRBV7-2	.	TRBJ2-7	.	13	TGTGCCAGCAGCTTAAAGGGGGCCTACGAGCAGTACTTC	CASSLKGAYEQYF
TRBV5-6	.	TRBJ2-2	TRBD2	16	TGTGCCAGCAGCTTGGGACTAGCGGGAAAAACCGGGGAGCTGTTTTTT	CASSLGLAGKTGELFF
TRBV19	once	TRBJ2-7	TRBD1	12	TGTGCCAGTAGGGGACAGGGGGACGAGCAGTACTTC	CASRGQGDEQYF
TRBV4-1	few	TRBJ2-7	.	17	TGCGCCAGCAGCCAAGATATTGGCTCCCAGAACCCCTACGAGCAGTACTTC	CASSQDIGSQNPYEQYF
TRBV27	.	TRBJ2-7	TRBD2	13	TGTGCCAGCGGACTAGCGGGAGCGGGGGAGCAGTACTTC	CASGLAGAGEQYF
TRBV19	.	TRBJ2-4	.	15	TGTGCCAGTAGTATAAATCTGTTAGCCAAAAACATTCAGTACTTC	CASSINLLAKNIQYF
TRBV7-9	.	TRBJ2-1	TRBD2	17	TGTGCCAGCAGCTTAGACAGACTAGCGGGAGGTGGATATGAGCAGTTCTTC	CASSLDRLAGGGYEQFF